This TCR beta chain was captured in a study of blood T cell repertoires in COVID-19. About the study: Samples came from the United States, Italy and Spain, spanning acute and convalescent COVID-19. Nucleic acid was either cDNA or gDNA, and it came from T cells, B-cell-depleted T cells, or PBMCs.

Produced via immunoSEQ multiplex PCR; TCRdb's table is partial and in-frame only. The data show some 120,000 clones, with 80% seen just once and 20% to 30% held by the top ten. This CDR3 region has 15 residues. Germline assignment: CDR1 SGHAT and CDR2 FQDESV (reference sequence). V lost 2 bases and J lost 5; bases outside the gene matches: 4. The sample comprised peripheral blood. This TCR came from a human donor in a cohort sampled during active COVID-19. The chain recombines TRBV11-1 with TRBJ2-1, with 9 bases fitting TRBD2. The CDR3 nucleotides read TGTGCCAGCAGCTTACGGCTAGCGGGGAACAATGAGCAGTTCTTC. The encoded protein is CASSLRLAGNNEQFF.